This TCR beta chain was sequenced in a study of T cell responses to AZD1222 COVID-19 vaccine (dated by TCRdb to about 2021). Looking at the study overall: TCR sequencing covered 233 trial participants: 200 to 220 given two doses of AZD1222 and approximately 25 given two doses of MenACWY control vaccine. Trial participants were enrolled by age into 18-55, 56-69 and 70-plus year subgroups, with approximately 160, 26 and 62 TCR-sequenced participants respectively. On the study overall, not on this receptor specifically: A significant rise in spike-specific TCR breadth and depth was observed after two AZD1222 doses relative to day 0 and relative to MenACWY recipients. The whole spike protein was spanned by vaccine-associated CD4 TCRs, and dominant responses were seen in regions 160-218 and 743-854. In the small 56-69-year group, the increase in depth fell short of significance, most likely because of low power. Nearly half of unique spike-specific TCRs reportedly recognized epitopes outside regions mutated in the B.1.351 and B.1.1.7 variants. Participants were mostly white British, with more females than males. The authors suggested clonal diversity may have been underestimated. Because no day 14 peak-response samples were available, repertoires were characterized only after the peak T cell response. Conclusions about previously exposed vaccinees are limited because only a handful of AZD1222 recipients were SARS-CoV-2 seropositive at baseline.

The CDR3 regions of human TCRbeta chains were subjected to immunosequencing. The paper's processing steps were these. Repertoire TCRs were checked for matches against a reference library of SARS-CoV-2-specific TCRs that had been generated using the MIRA antigen-specificity platform. Breadth meant the fraction of unique TCRs that were SARS-CoV-2-associated, whereas depth meant the fraction of total T cells that were SARS-CoV-2-associated. Using the MIRA data, each spike-specific TCR was mapped to the spike region that the TCR reacts to and placed in a CD4 or CD8 class. Log10-transformed breadth and depth values were compared by one-way ANOVA with Sidak's multiple comparisons tests. Here the immuneACCESS table is served through TCRdb, limited to in-frame sequences with V and J called. Missing clones are a known gap in these copies; in checked studies unresolved V genes cover under half, and the rest lacks a known reason. V and J calls and clone size come straight from that table; D and trimming were deduced from the DNA. The sample has around 110,000 clones on record, roughly 93% of them singletons. 1.5% to 2% of the sample lies in the top ten.

On this clone itself: What this receptor recognizes is not known. Per-nucleotide qualities are absent, and no much larger clonotype sits a single base away.

Trimming accounts for 4 bases at V and 5 bases at J, while the number of junction bases matched to no gene is 6. Inclusive of the bounding cysteine and phenylalanine, the CDR3 is 15 residues long. Of all the DNA, just the CDR3 is kept, 45 bases in frame from base 1. The germline V gene provides CDR1 MGHDK and CDR2 SYGVNS. Read against the paper, the sample's time point label means: about 28 days (+/-7) after the second vaccine dose. AZD1222 recipients with second doses at about 4 weeks or about 12 weeks were pooled, because spike-specific TCR depth and breadth did not differ between schedules. Vaccinee samples came from UK trials COV001 and COV002, including a single-blind randomized controlled phase 2/3 trial of AZD1222 (ChAdOx1 nCoV-19) in healthy adults. For TCRbeta chain sequencing, PBMC samples from trial participants were taken at day 0 and at day 28 after the second dose.

The rearrangement combines TRBV25-1 with TRBJ2-5, and 11 junction bases match TRBD2. The TCR comes from an adult who received the AZD1222 COVID-19 vaccine. The source was peripheral blood, collected 28 days after the second AZD1222 dose. The base sequence is TGTGCCAGCAGTGGACTACTAGCGGGAGAGGAGACCCAGTACTTC. Its protein is CASSGLLAGEETQYF.